This TCR beta chain was observed in a study of beta chain features in type 1 diabetes. Expressed TCRB transcripts were sequenced after all isolated RNA was converted to cDNA. TCRdb's copy holds only in-frame clones and misses some; the assay was immunoSEQ multiplex PCR. Here the sample spans about 150,000 clones, under 13% being singletons. V dropped 0 bases and J dropped 3 bases, with 21 bases sitting between them. The CDR3 consists of 18 residues. Germline assignment: CDR1 ENHRY and CDR2 SYGVKD. Study results and limitations: Moderate but significant shortening of TCRB CDR3s was recorded in all four CD4+ subsets from Type 1 diabetes patients.

About this clone: Its antigen is currently unknown.

The sequenced sample was central memory CD4+ T cells from blood. The rearrangement uses TRBV10-3 and TRBJ2-7; tentative D call: TRBD1 (5 bases). This receptor was obtained from a man aged 30 to 45 with type 1 diabetes. The CDR3, as DNA: TGTGCCATCAGTGAGTCTAAACAGGAAGGCCCTGATTTCTACGAGCAGTACTTC. Translating it yields CAISESKQEGPDFYEQYF.